This passage covers 26 T cell receptor beta chains from one sample sequenced in a study of T-cell reconstitution after alpha-beta-depleted transplantation in children. Unique molecular identifiers were used in preparing the TCRbeta library. Each CDR3 protein is one row after TCRdb ran MiXCR on the PCR reads. The sample lists just over 350,000 distinct CDR3 sequences, 10% to 15% occurring once. This sample comprised PBMCs, obtained from the stem cell graft. All receptors come from a human donor who donated a stem cell graft to a child with Fanconi anemia.

This clonotype was seen at least ten times. The chain carries TRBV12-3 or TRBV12-4 and TRBJ2-3, with D unclear. Trimming removed 3 bases from V and 5 bases from J, with 3 bases in between. The CDR3 length is 11 residues. The CDR3 spells CASSLLDTQYF. As DNA, the CDR3 is TGTGCCAGCAGTTTGTTAGATACGCAGTATTTT.

The table lists this clonotype with many counts. V and J are TRBV28 and TRBJ1-2; D unclear. CDR1 and CDR2 from the germline V gene are MDHEN and SYDVKM. Trimming removed 2 bases at V and 3 bases at J, with 7 bases between. CDR3 length: 13 residues. CDR3 loop: CASSLANHYGYTF. For the CDR3, the DNA is TGTGCCAGCAGTTTAGCCAATCACTATGGCTACACCTTC.

This clonotype was seen ten or more times. The chain is built from TRBV12-3 or TRBV12-4 and TRBJ2-7; D may be TRBD1 (5 bases). There are 12 residues in the CDR3. V was clipped by 5 bases and J by 4 bases, with 9 bases between them. The CDR3 sequence: CASSLTVYEQYF. The CDR3 DNA reads as TGTGCCAGCAGTCTGACAGTTTACGAGCAGTACTTC.

This clonotype was found many times. This CDR3 is CASSALQETQYF. The CDR3 coding sequence is TGTGCCAGCAGTGCCCTCCAAGAGACCCAGTACTTC. The V gene is TRBV2, the J gene TRBJ2-5; D is unclear. Germline loops: CDR1 SNHLY, CDR2 FYNNEI. The ends were cut back, 4 bases at V and 1 base at J, with 4 bases in the middle. This CDR3 is built from 12 residues.

This sequence joins TRBV6-5 and TRBJ2-1, with a possible D match to TRBD2 (5 bases). The germline gives CDR1 MNHEY, CDR2 SVGAGI. The V gene lost 7 bases and the J gene lost 0 bases, with 16 bases spanning the gap. CDR3 size: 16 residues. The CDR3 here is CASILNVGSSYNEQFF. Here the CDR3 DNA reads TGTGCCAGCATTTTAAACGTAGGGAGCTCCTACAATGAGCAGTTCTTC.

This clonotype was seen ten or more times. The rearrangement links TRBV29-1 to TRBJ2-5; no firm D call. The V gene lost 5 bases and the J gene lost 5 bases, with 9 bases spanning the gap. This CDR3 contains 11 residues. In germline, CDR1 is SQVTM, CDR2 ANQGSEA. CDR3 in amino acids: CSVPSRETQYF. The CDR3 DNA reads TGCAGCGTTCCCAGTAGGGAGACCCAGTACTTC.

This clonotype was counted at least ten times. The genes are TRBV5-6 and TRBJ2-4; D unclear. Between the trimmed V and J ends, which lost 4 bases and 3 bases, there was a span of 11 bases. Germline V gives CDR1 SGHDT, CDR2 YYEEEE. The CDR3 spans 14 residues. The CDR3 reads CASSLPGGKNIQYF. CDR3 DNA sequence: TGTGCCAGCAGCCTTCCGGGTGGCAAAAACATTCAGTACTTC.

This clonotype was found a few times. One junction end disagrees with the germline gene, perhaps due to a read error. The chain has TRBV29-1 and TRBJ1-1; 7 bases are shared with TRBD1. Germline V lookup: CDR1 SQVTM, CDR2 ANQGSEA. There are 13 residues in the CDR3. The CDR3 region is CSVKDRVRAEAFF. As DNA, the CDR3 is TGCAGCGTTAAAGACAGGGTGCGAGCTGAAGCTTTCTTT.

The J gene is TRBJ2-5, the V gene TRBV28; possible D gene TRBD1, 6 bases. V was shortened by 6 bases and J by 0 bases, with 20 bases between the two germline ends. The CDR3 consists of 17 residues. CDR1 is MDHEN and CDR2 is SYDVKM in the germline V gene. The CDR3 DNA is TGTGCCAGCAGCGATCGCCGGACAGAAAAGTACCAAGAGACCCAGTACTTC. Protein product: CASSDRRTEKYQETQYF.

This chain connects TRBV10-3 to TRBJ2-5; D is possibly TRBD2 (6 bases). This CDR3 has 17 residues. Trimming left V 4 bases short and J 7 bases short, with 25 bases between. Germline V CDR1 and CDR2: ENHRY, SYGVKD. The DNA of the CDR3 is TGTGCCATCAGTGGCCGTGGGACTGGTAGATCGATCGGGACCCAGTACTTC. Protein product: CAISGRGTGRSIGTQYF.

This clonotype was detected many times. The gene calls are TRBV12-3 or TRBV12-4 and TRBJ1-1, with unresolved D. This CDR3 region has 13 residues. Between the trimmed V and J ends, which lost 3 bases and 6 bases, there was a span of 11 bases. This CDR3 reads CASSLRSKAEAFF. CDR3 bases: TGTGCCAGCAGTTTGAGGTCGAAGGCTGAAGCTTTCTTT.

Only a few counts were recorded for this clonotype. The rearrangement links TRBV13 to TRBJ2-2, with D unresolved. Germline V gene sequence: CDR1 PRHDT, CDR2 FYEKMQ (reference sequence). This CDR3 is built from 14 residues. V lost 5 bases to trimming and J lost 5 bases, with 12 bases between them. CDR3 amino acids: CASSLLAVTGELFF. CDR3 coding DNA: TGTGCCAGCAGCCTCCTTGCAGTTACCGGGGAGCTGTTTTTT.

V gene TRBV5-1 combines with J gene TRBJ2-5, with TRBD1 matching 8 bases. Germline-derived CDR1 and CDR2 are SGHRS and YFSETQ. CDR3 length equals 13 residues. With V trimmed by 5 bases and J by 4 bases, 4 bases remained unmatched. The CDR3 coding sequence is TGCGCCAGCAGTGGACAGGGAGGAGAGACCCAGTACTTC. This sequence encodes CASSGQGGETQYF.

This clonotype has at least ten counts. V gene TRBV5-6 combines with J gene TRBJ2-7; a weak D match, TRBD1 (5 bases). Germline CDR1 and CDR2: SGHDT and YYEEEE. V was cut by 0 bases and J by 3 bases, with 10 bases left in between. The CDR3 length is 14 residues. CDR3 sequence reads: CASSLEGPGYEQYF. In DNA form, the CDR3 reads TGTGCCAGCAGCTTGGAGGGGCCAGGCTACGAGCAGTACTTC.

This clonotype was picked up many times. The chain couples TRBV5-1 to TRBJ1-4, with a tentative D call TRBD1 (5 bases). Trimming left V 3 bases short and J 8 bases short, with 17 bases between. The CDR3 has 15 amino acids. Germline V gene sequence: CDR1 SGHRS, CDR2 YFSETQ. CDR3 residues: CASSSQGQSDEKLFF. The CDR3 nucleotides read TGCGCCAGCAGCTCCCAGGGCCAGAGCGACGAAAAACTGTTTTTT.

CDR3 coding DNA: TGTGCCAGCAGCCAAGACTCCGGAAAGAGTTGGGCCGGGGAGCTGTTTTTT. Its translation: CASSQDSGKSWAGELFF. The rearrangement uses TRBV14 and TRBJ2-2; D is undetermined. V gave up 0 bases and J gave up 6 bases, with 17 bases separating them. In germline, CDR1 is SGHDN, CDR2 FVKESK. The CDR3 sequence is 17 residues long.

The chain uses TRBV7-8 and TRBJ1-1, with D possibly matching TRBD1 (5 bases). The CDR3 length is 14 residues. Trimming removed 10 bases at V and 6 bases at J, with 21 bases between. CDR1 SGHVS and CDR2 FQNEAQ come from the germline V gene. The CDR3: CATSFGGGLSEAFF. The DNA for the CDR3 is TGTGCCACTTCGTTCGGGGGTGGGTTGTCTGAAGCTTTCTTT.

At least ten counts were recorded for this clonotype. The chain recombines TRBV12-3 or TRBV12-4 with TRBJ2-3; D ambiguous. This CDR3 comprises 11 residues. Trimming removed 7 bases at V and 6 bases at J, with 8 bases between. The CDR3 sequence: CASTLRDTQYF. In DNA, the CDR3 is TGTGCCAGCACCCTTAGGGATACGCAGTATTTT.

Only a few counts were recorded for this clonotype. CDR3: CASTAAVGGSNQPQHF. Written as DNA, the CDR3 is TGTGCCAGCACGGCGGCGGTCGGGGGGAGCAATCAGCCCCAGCATTTT. The J gene is TRBJ1-5, the V gene TRBV2; tentative D call: TRBD1 (5 bases). This CDR3 is built from 16 residues. The V gene lost 7 bases and the J gene lost 1 base, with 17 bases spanning the gap. Germline lookup yields CDR1 SNHLY and CDR2 FYNNEI. The variable domain in full, with the rest retrieved from reference TRBV2 and TRBJ1-5, is EPEVTQTPSHQVTQMGQEVILRCVPISNHLYFYWYRQILGQKVEFLVSFYNNEISEKSEIFDDQFSVERPDGSNFTLKIRSTKLEDSAMYFCASTAAVGGSNQPQHFGDGTRLSIL.

In this sample, this clonotype turned up a few times. The chain is built from TRBV10-3 and TRBJ2-7; D unclear. The CDR3 length is 12 residues. V was pared by 4 bases and J by 7 bases, with 11 bases between. Germline lookup yields CDR1 ENHRY and CDR2 SYGVKD. The CDR3 DNA follows: TGTGCCATCAGTGTAGGTTCGGCTGAGCAGTACTTC. It translates to CAISVGSAEQYF.

The chain combines TRBV2 with TRBJ2-7; possibly TRBD1 for D (6 bases). CDR3 size: 16 residues. V lost 6 bases to trimming and J lost 0 bases, with 18 bases between them. CDR1 is SNHLY and CDR2 is FYNNEI in the germline V gene. The CDR3 loop is CASRSSLDSVSYEQYF. CDR3 nucleotide sequence: TGTGCCAGCAGGTCCTCCTTGGACAGTGTCTCCTACGAGCAGTACTTC.

This clonotype has ten or more counts. The chain has TRBV29-1 and TRBJ2-7; 8 bases agree with TRBD1. The V gene's germline CDR1 is SQVTM and CDR2 ANQGSEA. The CDR3 covers 17 residues. Trimming at V came to 3 bases and at J to 2 bases, leaving 15 bases not matched to a gene. The CDR3, as DNA: TGCAGCGTTGAGGTCGCAGGGGGCCAGATTGCCCCCTACGAGCAGTACTTC. Its translation is CSVEVAGGQIAPYEQYF.

Many counts were recorded for this clonotype. This chain links TRBV5-1 with TRBJ2-2; the D is unclear. Germline CDR1 reads SGHRS; CDR2 reads YFSETQ. The CDR3 loop spans 13 amino acids. V was trimmed by 3 bases and J by 5 bases, leaving 8 bases between them. The CDR3, as DNA: TGCGCCAGCAGCTCCTATATAACCGGGGAGCTGTTTTTT. Amino acid sequence: CASSSYITGELFF.

This clonotype was observed at least ten times. This chain connects TRBV6-2 or TRBV6-3 to TRBJ1-1; tentatively, D is TRBD1 (5 bases). Germline loops: CDR1 MNHEY, CDR2 SVGEGT. The CDR3 totals 14 residues. The V end lost 8 bases, the J end lost 0 bases, and 13 bases lay between the germline ends. Here the CDR3 DNA reads TGTGCCAGCGGGGGACGGGGGATGAACACTGAAGCTTTCTTT. This sequence encodes CASGGRGMNTEAFF.

This clonotype was seen a few times. V gene TRBV10-3 combines with J gene TRBJ2-7; 7 bases agree with TRBD2. The V gene's germline CDR1 is ENHRY and CDR2 SYGVKD. V was pared by 4 bases and J by 3 bases, with 6 bases of the junction left unmatched. The CDR3 sequence is 14 residues long. CDR3 in amino acids: CAISAVGGNYEQYV. DNA for the CDR3: TGTGCCATCAGTGCCGTGGGAGGGAACTACGAGCAGTACGTC.

This clonotype was seen more than once but under ten times. The genes are TRBV6-2 or TRBV6-3 and TRBJ2-1; 11 bases align to TRBD2. The trim removed 2 bases at V and 6 bases at J, leaving 12 bases unmatched. Per the germline V gene, CDR1 is MNHEY and CDR2 is SVGEGT. The CDR3 has 18 residues. The CDR3 DNA reads as TGTGCCAGCAGTTACCCCGGACCGACTAGCGGGGTCATCAATGAGCAGTTCTTC. Translation gives CASSYPGPTSGVINEQFF.